A single sample gave rise to the 27 T cell receptor beta chains below, sequenced in a study of OX40 agonist ivuxolimab in advanced cancers. Repertoires were generated with immunoSEQ multiplex PCR, while TCRdb's copy carries only in-frame clones and drops some. The profile shows tens of thousands of clones, 92% of them singletons. Sample: CD4+ or CD8+ T cells sorted from blood, taken in a trial of the OX40 agonist ivuxolimab. The origin of the receptors is an adult with an advanced solid tumor such as melanoma, head and neck, liver or kidney cancer.

The genes are TRBV28 and TRBJ2-2; 9 bases align to TRBD1. There are 17 residues in the CDR3. V lost 3 bases and J lost 2; bases outside the gene matches: 7. CDR1 and CDR2 from the germline V gene are MDHEN and SYDVKM. CDR3: CASSFPLGQGNTGELFF. CDR3 sequence (DNA): TGTGCCAGCAGTTTCCCCCTGGGACAGGGTAACACCGGGGAGCTGTTTTTT.

The gene calls are TRBV12-5 and TRBJ1-4; no firm D call. Germline V gene lookup returns CDR1 LGHNT and CDR2 FRNRAP. The CDR3 loop spans 15 amino acids. V lost 4 bases and J 0 bases, leaving 9 bases between the germline ends. The CDR3: CASGSTLSTNEKLFF. The CDR3 DNA reads TGTGCTAGTGGTTCTACATTGTCAACTAATGAAAAACTGTTTTTT.

The V and J genes are TRBV5-8 and TRBJ2-7; 7 bases agree with TRBD2. With 5 bases clipped from V and 4 bases from J, the junction kept 6 bases outside the gene matches. Germline V gene lookup returns CDR1 SGHTS and CDR2 YDEGEE. The CDR3 covers 13 residues. CDR3 amino acids: CASSFTSEYEQYF. In DNA form, the CDR3 reads TGTGCCAGCAGTTTTACTAGCGAGTACGAGCAGTACTTC.

This sequence joins TRBV20-1 and TRBJ1-2; D is ambiguous. The CDR3 consists of 9 residues. The germline V gene has CDR1 DFQATT and CDR2 SNEGSKA (reference sequence). Trimming stripped 5 bases from V and 13 bases from J, with 11 bases between. The CDR3 region is CSALDGRTF. For the CDR3, the DNA is TGCAGTGCTTTGGACGGTCGCACCTTC.

The chain has TRBV19 and TRBJ2-1; 7 bases line up with TRBD2. The CDR3 covers 14 residues. V was clipped by 7 bases and J by 3 bases; unmatched bases: 6. The germline V gene encodes CDR1 LNHDA and CDR2 SQIVND (reference sequence). The CDR3 sequence is CASTPGLNYNEQFF. The CDR3 nucleotides are TGTGCCAGTACCCCGGGACTAAACTACAATGAGCAGTTCTTC.

The chain links TRBV15 to TRBJ2-7, with a possible D match to TRBD1 (5 bases). Per the germline V gene, CDR1 is LNHNV and CDR2 is YYDKDF (reference sequence). V lost 3 bases, J lost 5 bases, and 17 bases lay in between. CDR3 length equals 15 residues. CDR3 DNA: TGTGCCACCAGCAGGGAACGTCAGGGCCGTAACGAGCAGTACTTC. Its translation is CATSRERQGRNEQYF.

As to this clone: The germline gene is not matched at one end of the junction; a read error may be the cause. This rearrangement joins TRBV19 to TRBJ2-2, with a weak D call TRBD2 (6 bases). This CDR3 region has 15 residues. CDR1 and CDR2 (germline): LNHDA, SQIVND (reference sequence). CDR3 nucleotide sequence: TGTACCAGTAAATCTCCGGAGGGGAACACCGGGGAGCTGTTTTTT. This sequence encodes CTSKSPEGNTGELFF.

The rearrangement uses TRBV5-1 and TRBJ2-1; no reliable D call. Trimming stripped 4 bases from V and 4 bases from J, with 9 bases between. The CDR3 loop spans 13 amino acids. Per the germline V gene, CDR1 is SGHRS and CDR2 is YFSETQ. The CDR3 coding sequence is TGCGCCAGCAGCCCGGATTCATACAATGAGCAGTTCTTC. Its protein is CASSPDSYNEQFF.

CDR3 DNA: TGTGCCAGCAGTTTATTTACCATCTCTACTAGGGAGCAGTTCTTC. As protein: CASSLFTISTREQFF. The chain joins TRBV28 to TRBJ2-1, with D possibly matching TRBD2 (5 bases). The CDR3 has 15 residues. V was trimmed by 1 base and J by 10 bases, leaving 17 bases between them. Germline lookup yields CDR1 MDHEN and CDR2 SYDVKM. The complete variable domain, with remaining parts taken from reference TRBV28 and TRBJ2-1, reads DVKVTQSSRYLVKRTGEKVFLECVQDMDHENMFWYRQDPGLGLRLIYFSYDVKMKEKGDIPEGYSVSREKKERFSLILESASTNQTSMYLCASSLFTISTREQFFGPGTRLTVL.

The chain recombines TRBV28 with TRBJ2-1; TRBD2 matches 8 bases. The CDR3 consists of 14 residues. The J segment lost 9 bases and the V segment lost 5 bases, leaving 9 bases of the junction unmatched. The V gene's germline CDR1 is MDHEN and CDR2 SYDVKM. This chain's CDR3 is CASSPGTSFPEQFF. As DNA, the CDR3 is TGTGCCAGCAGTCCCGGGACTAGTTTCCCTGAGCAGTTCTTC.

The chain combines TRBV4-3 with TRBJ2-7, with D unresolved. The germline gives CDR1 LGHNA, CDR2 YSLEER. The CDR3 runs 15 residues. Trimming took 0 bases from V and 0 from J, leaving 9 bases between them. The DNA for the CDR3 is TGCGCCAGCAGCCAAGACCCACAGAGCTCCTACGAGCAGTACTTC. It encodes CASSQDPQSSYEQYF.

CDR3 DNA sequence: TGTGCCAGCCAGAATTGGTTACAGGGGATCTCCTACGAGCAGTACTTC. Protein product: CASQNWLQGISYEQYF. The chain links TRBV5-6 to TRBJ2-7, with TRBD1 identical over 7 bases. Germline CDR1 and CDR2: SGHDT and YYEEEE. With 7 bases clipped from V and 0 bases from J, the junction kept 13 bases outside the gene matches. The CDR3 has 16 residues.

This chain links TRBV5-1 with TRBJ2-7, with D possibly TRBD2 on 6 matching bases. Germline loops: CDR1 SGHRS, CDR2 YFSETQ. V shed 0 bases and J shed 4 bases, with 14 bases lying between them. The CDR3 loop spans 15 amino acids. CDR3 loop: CASSLEGTVGYEQYF. The CDR3 nucleotides are TGCGCCAGCAGCTTGGAAGGGACTGTGGGATACGAGCAGTACTTC.

The chain links TRBV30 to TRBJ2-7, with 8 bases fitting TRBD1. Per germline, CDR1 GTSNPN and CDR2 SVGIG (reference sequence). J gave up 4 bases and V 4 bases, and 6 bases lay outside the gene matches. This CDR3 contains 13 residues. The CDR3 here is CAWNAGGGYEQYF. As DNA, the CDR3 is TGTGCCTGGAACGCAGGGGGCGGGTACGAGCAGTACTTC.

The rearrangement joins TRBV19 to TRBJ1-1; D uncertain. Trimming took 1 base from V and 1 from J, leaving 1 base between them. This CDR3 spans 12 amino acids. Germline CDR1 reads LNHDA; CDR2 reads SQIVND (reference sequence). The CDR3 bases are TGTGCCAGTAGTATAGGGAACACTGAAGCTTTCTTT. This translates into CASSIGNTEAFF.

The chain carries TRBV27 and TRBJ2-2; TRBD2 matches at 7 bases. From germline, CDR1 is MNHEY and CDR2 SMNVEV (reference sequence). The ends lost 5 bases at V and 1 base at J; junction bases unmatched: 1. The CDR3 has 14 amino acids. The CDR3 DNA follows: TGTGCCAGCAGTACTAGCGTGAACACCGGGGAGCTGTTTTTT. Amino acids: CASSTSVNTGELFF.

The chain uses TRBV19 and TRBJ1-1; D is unclear. This CDR3 region has 17 residues. From germline, CDR1 is LNHDA and CDR2 SQIVND (reference sequence). Trimming took 5 bases from V and 3 from J, leaving 22 bases between them. This CDR3 is CASSDLGQAGWDTEAFF. CDR3 coding DNA: TGTGCCAGTAGTGATCTCGGGCAGGCCGGGTGGGACACTGAAGCTTTCTTT.

This chain uses TRBV29-1 with TRBJ1-1; the D is unclear. The CDR3 runs to 14 residues. V was clipped by 6 bases and J by 4 bases, with 18 bases between them. In germline, CDR1 is SQVTM, CDR2 ANQGSEA. CDR3 nucleotides: TGCAGCGTGATTAACTGGTTCGACTTCACTGAAGCTTTCTTT. It is translated as CSVINWFDFTEAFF.

The chain combines TRBV4-1 with TRBJ2-2; 13 nucleotides match TRBD2. V trimming: 4 bases; J trimming: 6 bases; junction bases outside the gene matches: 8. CDR3 length: 17 residues. CDR1 and CDR2 from the germline V gene are MGHRA and YSYEKL. The CDR3 sequence: CASSPELAGGPSGELFF. CDR3 DNA: TGCGCCAGCAGCCCAGAACTAGCGGGAGGGCCTTCCGGGGAGCTGTTTTTT.

This sequence joins TRBV4-1 and TRBJ2-7; D is undetermined. Germline assignment: CDR1 MGHRA and CDR2 YSYEKL. This CDR3 spans 13 amino acids. V gave up 1 base and J gave up 2 bases, with 6 bases separating them. The CDR3 DNA sequence: TGCGCCAGCAGCCAAGCACAAGCCTACGAGCAGTACTTC. Translation gives CASSQAQAYEQYF.

The chain joins TRBV4-3 to TRBJ2-3; perhaps TRBD1 as D (5 bases). With 3 bases removed from V and 4 bases from J, the gap between germline ends came to 11 bases. Per the germline V gene, CDR1 is LGHNA and CDR2 is YSLEER. This CDR3 comprises 14 residues. The CDR3 region has the DNA TGCGCCAGCAGCCAGTTGGCGACAGCAGATACGCAGTATTTT. Translating it yields CASSQLATADTQYF.

CDR3 region: CASSFPDRGRQETQYF. The CDR3 nucleotides are TGTGCCAGCAGCTTCCCGGACAGGGGCCGCCAAGAGACCCAGTACTTC. The rearrangement links TRBV5-4 to TRBJ2-5, with TRBD1 matching over 9 bases. The trim removed 2 bases at V and 1 base at J, leaving 6 bases unmatched. In germline, CDR1 is SGHNT, CDR2 YYREEE (reference sequence). This CDR3 is 16 amino acids long.

This clone was seen once. The rearrangement links TRBV6-5 to TRBJ2-1, with a weak D call TRBD2 (5 bases). Germline values: CDR1 MNHEY, CDR2 SVGAGI. V was shortened by 4 bases and J by 2 bases, with 15 bases between the two germline ends. The CDR3 has 16 residues. CDR3 sequence (DNA): TGTGCCAGCAGTTCCCAAAATCCGGGGACCTACAATGAGCAGTTCTTC. Its protein product is CASSSQNPGTYNEQFF.

V is TRBV14 and J is TRBJ2-5; perhaps TRBD1 as D (6 bases). CDR1 SGHDN and CDR2 FVKESK come from the germline V gene. The ends were cut back, 1 base at V and 5 bases at J, with 20 bases in the middle. The CDR3 sequence is 17 residues long. In DNA, the CDR3 is TGTGCCAGCAGCCAAGGTTTGAGGTTGCAGGGGTGGGAGACCCAGTACTTC. The encoded protein is CASSQGLRLQGWETQYF.

J is TRBJ2-7 and V is TRBV4-1, with D hard to call. Germline values: CDR1 MGHRA, CDR2 YSYEKL. CDR3 length equals 12 residues. Trimming cost V 1 base and J 3 bases, with 4 bases left between them. The CDR3 sequence is CASSQVGYEQYF. The CDR3 DNA follows: TGCGCCAGCAGCCAAGTCGGCTACGAGCAGTACTTC.

The CDR3 region is CASSPDGKDYGYTF. CDR3 in DNA: TGTGCCAGCAGTCCCGACGGAAAAGACTATGGCTACACCTTC. This sequence joins TRBV28 and TRBJ1-2; D gene uncertain. CDR1 MDHEN and CDR2 SYDVKM come from the germline V gene. The V and J ends lost 5 bases and 3 bases respectively, with 13 bases between them. The CDR3 runs 14 residues.

This clone was counted once. The chain combines TRBV29-1 with TRBJ1-5; 7 bases map to TRBD1. In germline, CDR1 is SQVTM, CDR2 ANQGSEA. Germline trimming cut 7 bases from V and 2 bases from J; bases unmatched to any gene: 5. The CDR3 has 13 residues. CDR3 amino acids: CSAGTEGNQPQHF. In DNA, the CDR3 is TGCAGCGCCGGGACAGAAGGCAATCAGCCCCAGCATTTT.